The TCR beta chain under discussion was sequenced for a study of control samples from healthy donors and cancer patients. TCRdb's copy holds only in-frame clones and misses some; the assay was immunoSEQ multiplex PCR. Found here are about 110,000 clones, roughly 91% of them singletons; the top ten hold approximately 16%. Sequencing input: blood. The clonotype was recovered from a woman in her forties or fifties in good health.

The CDR3 DNA follows: TGTGCCAACTCCCCGAGGAGGGGTCAGCCCCAGCATTTT. It yields the protein CANSPRRGQPQHF. The J gene is TRBJ1-5, the V gene TRBV21-1. TRBV21-1 is annotated as a pseudogene. The CDR3 has 13 residues.